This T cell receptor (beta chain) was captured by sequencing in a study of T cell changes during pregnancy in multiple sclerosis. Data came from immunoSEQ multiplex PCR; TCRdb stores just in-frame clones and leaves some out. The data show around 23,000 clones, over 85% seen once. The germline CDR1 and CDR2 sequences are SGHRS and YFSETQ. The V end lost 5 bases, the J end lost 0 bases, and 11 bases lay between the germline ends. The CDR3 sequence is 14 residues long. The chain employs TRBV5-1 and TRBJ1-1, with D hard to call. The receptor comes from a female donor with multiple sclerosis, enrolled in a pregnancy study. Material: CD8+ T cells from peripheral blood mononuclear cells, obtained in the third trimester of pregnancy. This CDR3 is CASSPERMNTEAFF. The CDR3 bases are TGCGCCAGCAGTCCCGAGAGAATGAACACTGAAGCTTTCTTT.